This note documents a single T cell receptor (beta chain) sequence. Seattle patients were enrolled during active infection and followed longitudinally. These data are taken from a study of blood T cell repertoires in COVID-19. Study in general: Spain, Italy and the United States supplied samples that represented acute and convalescent COVID-19. Nucleic acid was either cDNA or gDNA, and it came from T cells, B-cell-depleted T cells, or PBMCs.

CDR1 and CDR2 from the germline V gene are KGHSH and LQKENI. This CDR3 has 13 residues. The V and J ends lost 6 bases and 8 bases respectively, with 16 bases between them. Authors' analysis steps: Estimation of nucleated cell counts was performed using reference gene primer amplification. The assay was immunoSEQ multiplex PCR, and TCRdb's table has in-frame clones only and misses some. V and J calls and clone size are those listed in that table; D and trimming were worked out from the DNA. Of approximately 230,000 clones listed, roughly 88% are singletons. The source of this sequence is a woman aged 25 to 39 with COVID-19, enrolled during active disease. The rearrangement links TRBV18 to TRBJ2-5, with a weak D call TRBD2 (6 bases). The sample comprised peripheral blood. CDR3 bases: TGTGCCAGCTCTTCGGACTACGAGGGAACCCAGTACTTC. It specifies CASSSDYEGTQYF.